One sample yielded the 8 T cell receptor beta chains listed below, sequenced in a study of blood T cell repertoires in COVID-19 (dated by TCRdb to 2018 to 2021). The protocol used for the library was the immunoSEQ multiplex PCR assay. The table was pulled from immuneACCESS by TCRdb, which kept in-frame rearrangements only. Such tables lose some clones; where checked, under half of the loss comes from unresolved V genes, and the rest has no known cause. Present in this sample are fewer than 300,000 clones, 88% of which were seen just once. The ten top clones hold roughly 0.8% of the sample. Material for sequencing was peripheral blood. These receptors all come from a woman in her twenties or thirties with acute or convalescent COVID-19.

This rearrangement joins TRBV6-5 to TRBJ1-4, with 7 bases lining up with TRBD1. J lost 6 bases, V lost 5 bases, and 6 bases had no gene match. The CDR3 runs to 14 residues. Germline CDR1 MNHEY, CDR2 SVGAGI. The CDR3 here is CASSQSGGYEKLFF. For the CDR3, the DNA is TGTGCCAGCAGTCAGTCAGGGGGTTATGAAAAACTGTTTTTT.

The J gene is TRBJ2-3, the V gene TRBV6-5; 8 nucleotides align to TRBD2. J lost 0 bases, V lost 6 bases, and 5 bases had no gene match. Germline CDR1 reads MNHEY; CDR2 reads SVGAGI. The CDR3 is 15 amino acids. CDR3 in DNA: TGTGCCAGCAGCCTTAGCGGGACTAGCACAGATACGCAGTATTTT. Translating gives CASSLSGTSTDTQYF.

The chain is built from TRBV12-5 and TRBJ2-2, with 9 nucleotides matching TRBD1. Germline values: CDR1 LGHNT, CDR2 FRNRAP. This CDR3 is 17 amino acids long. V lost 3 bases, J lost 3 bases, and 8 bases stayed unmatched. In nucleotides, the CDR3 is TGTGCTAGTGGTTTAGAAACAGGGGGCGCATACACCGGGGAGCTGTTTTTT. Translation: CASGLETGGAYTGELFF.

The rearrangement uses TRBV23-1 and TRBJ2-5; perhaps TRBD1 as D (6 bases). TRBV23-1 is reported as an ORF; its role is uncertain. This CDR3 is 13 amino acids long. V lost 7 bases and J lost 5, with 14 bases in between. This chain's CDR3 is CASNRAGWETQYF. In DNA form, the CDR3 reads TGCGCCAGCAACAGGGCGGGTTGGGAGACCCAGTACTTC.

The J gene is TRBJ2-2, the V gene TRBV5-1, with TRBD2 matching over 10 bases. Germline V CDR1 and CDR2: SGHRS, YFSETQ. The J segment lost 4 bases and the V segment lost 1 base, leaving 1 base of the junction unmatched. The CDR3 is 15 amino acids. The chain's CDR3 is CASSLSGRATGELFF. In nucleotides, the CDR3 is TGCGCCAGCAGCTTGAGCGGGAGGGCCACCGGGGAGCTGTTTTTT.

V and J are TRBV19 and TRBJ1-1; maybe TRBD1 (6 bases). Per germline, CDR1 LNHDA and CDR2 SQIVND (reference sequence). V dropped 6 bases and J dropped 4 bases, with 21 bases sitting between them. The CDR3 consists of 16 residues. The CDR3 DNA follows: TGTGCCAGTAGATTTTGGGGGCAAGGGGGTCTCACTGAAGCTTTCTTT. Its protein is CASRFWGQGGLTEAFF.

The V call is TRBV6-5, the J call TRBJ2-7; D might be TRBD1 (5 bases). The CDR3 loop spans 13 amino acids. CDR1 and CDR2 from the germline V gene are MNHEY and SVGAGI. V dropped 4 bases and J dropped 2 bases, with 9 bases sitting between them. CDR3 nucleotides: TGTGCCAGCAGTTCGCAGGGTCCCTACGAGCAGTACTTC. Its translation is CASSSQGPYEQYF.

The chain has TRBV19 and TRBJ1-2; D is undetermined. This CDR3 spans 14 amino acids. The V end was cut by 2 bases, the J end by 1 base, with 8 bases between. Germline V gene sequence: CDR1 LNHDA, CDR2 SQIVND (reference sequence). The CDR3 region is CASSIRAGNYGYTF. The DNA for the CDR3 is TGTGCCAGTAGTATAAGAGCTGGTAACTATGGCTACACCTTC.